This T cell receptor beta chain derives from a study of T cell responses to AZD1222 COVID-19 vaccine. Whole-study findings and limits: The study reported that nearly half of spike-specific TCRs target unmutated variant regions. Donors were chiefly white British, with a greater number of females, and clonal diversity was perhaps underestimated.

The CDR3 covers 14 residues. Trimming took 0 bases from V and 0 from J, leaving 6 bases between them. The germline CDR1 and CDR2 sequences are SGDLS and YYNGEE. Details on this clone: The antigen is unknown.

Profiled with immunoSEQ multiplex PCR; TCRdb holds only in-frame clones, not every one. This table holds approximately 67,000 clones, 70% to 90% found once. The origin of this receptor is an adult in good health. The sequenced sample was peripheral blood, obtained on day 0 of AZD1222 vaccination. The V call is TRBV9, the J call TRBJ2-5; no reliable D call. CDR3: CASSVGKDQETQYF. The CDR3 nucleotides read TGTGCCAGCAGCGTAGGGAAGGACCAAGAGACCCAGTACTTC.